This T cell receptor beta chain is drawn from a study of blood T cells in healthy people across ages. Then a second PCR, running roughly 7 to 11 cycles, was carried out with a sample-barcoded 5' primer and a J-beta primer mix. Via MiXCR, TCRdb re-called the 5' RACE reads, giving one row per CDR3 protein. This table holds approximately 800,000 distinct CDR3 sequences, about 46% found once. Around 10 milliliters of peripheral blood were drawn from each donor. Per sample, a minimum of 6 million PBMCs were isolated. Overall study findings and caveats: PBMCs that were unsorted prevented a conclusive naive versus antigen-experienced comparison. Diversity of TCR beta per million T cells declined in a roughly linear way with age.

Notes on this clonotype: Its antigen is as yet unknown.

Germline CDR1 reads LGHNA; CDR2 reads YSLEER. The length of the CDR3 is 16 residues. The ends were cut back, 3 bases at V and 4 bases at J, with 13 bases in the middle. This TCR was sampled from a man older than 75 in good health. Sequencing input: blood. V and J are TRBV4-3 and TRBJ1-6; D possibly corresponds to TRBD1 (5 bases). CDR3 in amino acids: CASSHTNGGYNSPLHF. The CDR3 DNA reads as TGCGCCAGCAGCCATACCAACGGGGGGTATAATTCACCCCTCCACTTT.